Shown below are 28 T cell receptor beta chains from a single sample sequenced in a study of blood T cells in healthy people across ages. Combining a sample-barcoded 5' primer with a J-beta primer mix, a second PCR ran for 7 to 11 cycles. One entry per CDR3 protein results from TCRdb running MiXCR on the 5' RACE reads. The sample contains hundreds of thousands of distinct CDR3 sequences, around 25% of which appear only once. These data were likewise used in another study, on T cells of mothers and their children.

The sequenced sample consisted of blood. The receptors derive from a boy aged 5-17 years in good health.

This clonotype has more than one count but fewer than ten. The chain joins TRBV28 to TRBJ1-2; a possible D gene is TRBD1 (5 bases). The CDR3 is 15 amino acids. The germline V and J ends were trimmed by 2 bases and 4 bases, with 14 bases remaining between them. Germline assignment: CDR1 MDHEN and CDR2 SYDVKM. The CDR3 DNA follows: TGTGCCAGCAGTTTACCACCTAGGGGCGGCTATGGCTACACCTTC. Its protein product is CASSLPPRGGYGYTF.

This clonotype has more than one count but fewer than ten. This rearrangement joins TRBV13 to TRBJ2-3; 11 bases match TRBD2. CDR3 length: 18 residues. Germline-derived CDR1 and CDR2 are PRHDT and FYEKMQ (reference sequence). V lost 5 bases and J lost 5; bases outside the gene matches: 15. CDR3 protein: CASSRRVASGGSGDTQYF. CDR3 in DNA: TGTGCCAGCAGCCGCAGGGTGGCTAGCGGGGGGAGTGGAGATACGCAGTATTTT.

The CDR3 bases are TGTGCCAGCAGTTTCGGAAGGTCTAGTAACACCGGGGAGCTGTTTTTT. As protein: CASSFGRSSNTGELFF. This rearrangement joins TRBV12-3 or TRBV12-4 to TRBJ2-2; D is ambiguous. V was pared by 3 bases and J by 2 bases, with 13 bases between. CDR3 length equals 16 residues.

CDR3 bases: TGTGCCACCAGTGACCGGACAGGAGCAATTGATCAGCCCCAGCATTTT. This gives the protein CATSDRTGAIDQPQHF. The rearrangement uses TRBV24-1 and TRBJ1-5, with TRBD1 identical over 7 bases. Germline lookup yields CDR1 KGHDR and CDR2 SFDVKD. The trim removed 4 bases at V and 5 bases at J, leaving 10 bases unmatched. The CDR3 spans 16 residues.

In DNA form, the CDR3 reads TGTGCCAGCAGTCAAACAGGGGAAGTTGGCTACACCTTC. This translates into CASSQTGEVGYTF. The J gene is TRBJ1-2, the V gene TRBV6-5, with 7 bases identical to TRBD1. Looked up from germline, CDR1 is MNHEY and CDR2 is SVGAGI. Unmatched junction bases numbered 7, after V lost 5 bases and J lost 7 bases. CDR3 length: 13 amino acids.

Concerning this clonotype: The conserved closing phenylalanine or tryptophan is absent in this CDR3, likely reflecting a read error. The CDR3 DNA is TGTGCCAGCAGTGGGAGCAGGACAGGGGCGGCGTATGGCTACACCCTC. As protein: CASSGSRTGAAYGYTL. This sequence joins TRBV6-6 and TRBJ1-2; 9 nucleotides align to TRBD1. Trimming at V came to 5 bases and at J to 5 bases, leaving 12 bases not matched to a gene. This CDR3 has 16 residues. Germline lookup yields CDR1 MNHNY and CDR2 SVGAGI (reference sequence).

J is TRBJ1-1 and V is TRBV4-2, with no clear D. V shed 1 base and J shed 4 bases, with 4 bases lying between them. CDR1 and CDR2 from the germline V gene are LGHNA and YNFKEQ. The CDR3 runs 12 residues. The CDR3: CASSQGATEAFF. The CDR3 nucleotides read TGTGCCAGCAGCCAAGGGGCCACTGAAGCTTTCTTT.

The chain is built from TRBV20-1 and TRBJ1-2; D not certain. V lost 3 bases and J 10 bases, leaving 15 bases between the germline ends. There are 12 residues in the CDR3. Germline CDR1 reads DFQATT; CDR2 reads SNEGSKA (reference sequence). The CDR3 protein is CSARKRPGDYTF. The CDR3 DNA is TGCAGTGCTAGGAAGCGGCCCGGGGACTACACCTTC.

This clonotype was recorded once. The J gene is TRBJ2-5, the V gene TRBV27; D might be TRBD1 (6 bases). TRBJ2-7 explains the end of the DNA better; the J call may be wrong. CDR3 length equals 13 residues. Germline V CDR1 and CDR2: MNHEY, SMNVEV (reference sequence). The CDR3 is CASKQTGTYEQYF. DNA of the CDR3: TGTGCCAGCAAACAAACAGGGACCTACGAGCAGTACTTC.

This clonotype was observed a few times. The germline gene is not matched at one end of the junction; a read error may be the cause. The gene calls are TRBV7-9 and TRBJ2-5; 11 bases map to TRBD2. CDR3 size: 11 residues. Germline V gene lookup returns CDR1 SEHNR and CDR2 FQNEAQ (reference sequence). The CDR3 protein is CASGEMGLAAF. The CDR3 DNA reads TGTGCCAGCGGGGAGATGGGACTAGCGGCTTTC. The whole variable domain, filled in from reference TRBV7-9 and TRBJ2-5, reads DTGVSQNPRHKITKRGQNVTFRCDPISEHNRLYWYRQTLGQGPEFLTYFQNEAQLEKSRLLSDRFSAERPKGSFSTLEIQRTEQGDSAMYLCASGEMGLAAFGPGTRLLVL.

The rearrangement uses TRBV4-2 and TRBJ2-5; D gene unclear. The last part of the DNA fits TRBJ2-1 better; the J call may be wrong. This CDR3 region has 14 residues. The V gene's germline CDR1 is LGHNA and CDR2 YNFKEQ. The CDR3 loop reads CASSDVGHPNEQFF. The DNA for the CDR3 is TGTGCCAGCAGCGACGTAGGGCATCCCAATGAGCAGTTCTTC.

Note on this clonotype: Mismatch with germline at one junction end may stem from a read error. J is TRBJ2-1 and V is TRBV18, with D possibly called TRBD1 or TRBD2 (6 bases each). The CDR3 has 16 amino acids. In germline, CDR1 is KGHSH, CDR2 LQKENI. In nucleotides, the CDR3 is TGTGCCAGCTCACCCGAGGGGGGCAGCTCCTACAATGAGCAGCTCTTC. Protein sequence: CASSPEGGSSYNEQLF. The whole variable domain, filled in from reference TRBV18 and TRBJ2-1, reads NAGVMQNPRHLVRRRGQEARLRCSPMKGHSHVYWYRQLPEEGLKFMVYLQKENIIDESGMPKERFSAEFPKEGPSILRIQQVVRGDSAAYFCASSPEGGSSYNEQLFGPGTRLTVL.

This clonotype was found a few times. The chain employs TRBV5-6 and TRBJ2-3; 8 bases fit TRBD2. Germline loops: CDR1 SGHDT, CDR2 YYEEEE. The J segment lost 3 bases and the V segment lost 0 bases, leaving 3 bases of the junction unmatched. This CDR3 is built from 15 residues. The CDR3 nucleotides read TGTGCCAGCAGCTTGGCGACTAGCGCTACAGATACGCAGTATTTT. It is translated as CASSLATSATDTQYF. The full variable domain, rest sourced from reference TRBV5-6 and TRBJ2-3, is DAGVTQSPTHLIKTRGQQVTLRCSPKSGHDTVSWYQQALGQGPQFIFQYYEEEERQRGNFPDRFSGHQFPNYSSELNVNALLLGDSALYLCASSLATSATDTQYFGPGTRLTVL.

The chain is built from TRBV24-1 and TRBJ1-5, with D maybe TRBD1 (5 bases). V gave up 7 bases and J gave up 5 bases, with 14 bases separating them. In germline, CDR1 is KGHDR, CDR2 SFDVKD. CDR3 size: 14 residues. CDR3: CATSPDSHHQPQHF. DNA of the CDR3: TGTGCCACCAGCCCCGACAGTCATCATCAGCCCCAGCATTTT.

This CDR3 reads CASSYTTGGAKNIQYF. CDR3 in DNA: TGTGCCAGCAGCTATACGACAGGGGGGGCCAAAAACATTCAGTACTTC. The chain joins TRBV7-9 to TRBJ2-4; 9 bases fit TRBD1. The trim removed 4 bases at V and 1 base at J, leaving 5 bases unmatched. Per the germline V gene, CDR1 is SEHNR and CDR2 is FQNEAQ (reference sequence). The CDR3 spans 16 residues. The full variable domain, with the rest looked up from reference TRBV7-9 and TRBJ2-4, is DTGVSQNPRHKITKRGQNVTFRCDPISEHNRLYWYRQTLGQGPEFLTYFQNEAQLEKSRLLSDRFSAERPKGSFSTLEIQRTEQGDSAMYLCASSYTTGGAKNIQYFGAGTRLSVL.

The chain is built from TRBV6-1 and TRBJ2-5; TRBD2 matches 7 bases. Trimming took 8 bases from V and 5 from J; bases not matched to a gene: 5. The CDR3 extends over 12 amino acids. Looked up from germline, CDR1 is MNHNS and CDR2 is SASEGT. The CDR3 bases are TGTGCCAGCCGGGGGGTTGGGGAGACCCAGTACTTC. The encoded protein is CASRGVGETQYF.

The chain joins TRBV28 to TRBJ2-1; the match to TRBD1 covers 9 bases. The CDR3 sequence is 14 residues long. Germline CDR1 MDHEN, CDR2 SYDVKM. Trimming at V came to 6 bases and at J to 6 bases, leaving 6 bases not matched to a gene. CDR3: CASRGDREGNEQFF. CDR3 nucleotide sequence: TGTGCCAGCAGGGGGGACAGGGAGGGCAATGAGCAGTTCTTC.

This chain connects TRBV7-8 to TRBJ2-5; D possibly corresponds to TRBD1 (5 bases). The CDR3 is 15 residues long. V was pared by 1 base and J by 0 bases, with 9 bases between. Germline V CDR1 and CDR2: SGHVS, FQNEAQ. For the CDR3, the DNA is TGTGCCAGCAGCTTAGGGGCAGGGTACCAAGAGACCCAGTACTTC. It yields the protein CASSLGAGYQETQYF.

This clonotype showed up just a few times. CDR3 coding DNA: TGTGCCAGCAGTTTAGCGCCGGACTTCACAGATACGCAGTATTTT. Its protein is CASSLAPDFTDTQYF. The rearrangement links TRBV12-3 or TRBV12-4 to TRBJ2-3, with TRBD2 as a possible D gene (5 bases). V was shortened by 0 bases and J by 2 bases, with 9 bases between the two germline ends. This CDR3 has 15 residues.

The chain employs TRBV19 and TRBJ2-5; 12 nucleotides match TRBD2. CDR3 size: 15 residues. Germline V gene sequence: CDR1 LNHDA, CDR2 SQIVND (reference sequence). Germline trimming cut 5 bases from V and 0 bases from J; bases unmatched to any gene: 1. The CDR3 nucleotides read TGTGCCAGTAGTCGGACTAGCGGGAACCAAGAGACCCAGTACTTC. Translating it yields CASSRTSGNQETQYF.

The chain links TRBV12-3 or TRBV12-4 to TRBJ2-1; tentatively, D is TRBD2 (6 bases). This CDR3 spans 15 amino acids. V lost 4 bases and J 8 bases, leaving 18 bases between the germline ends. The CDR3 region is CASSSGGRSFDEQFF. Written as DNA, the CDR3 is TGTGCCAGCAGTTCTGGAGGGAGGTCATTCGATGAGCAGTTCTTC.

This clonotype showed up just a few times. The chain has TRBV25-1 and TRBJ2-1; the match to TRBD2 covers 13 bases. The J segment lost 8 bases and the V segment lost 9 bases, leaving 7 bases of the junction unmatched. There are 14 residues in the CDR3. Germline values: CDR1 MGHDK, CDR2 SYGVNS. The CDR3 DNA sequence: TGTGCCAGTAAACTAGCGGGAGGGCCTTATGAGCAGTTCTTC. Amino acids: CASKLAGGPYEQFF.

This clonotype appeared a few times. V and J are TRBV20-1 and TRBJ2-1, with 8 positions matching TRBD2. Germline trimming cut 3 bases from V and 3 bases from J; bases unmatched to any gene: 10. There are 16 residues in the CDR3. In germline, CDR1 is DFQATT, CDR2 SNEGSKA (reference sequence). This chain's CDR3 is CSASSKLAANYNEQFF. CDR3 DNA sequence: TGCAGTGCTAGCTCCAAACTAGCGGCCAACTACAATGAGCAGTTCTTC.

The gene calls are TRBV20-1 and TRBJ2-3, with D perhaps matching TRBD1 (5 bases). The V end lost 0 bases, the J end lost 5 bases, and 15 bases lay between the germline ends. Germline values: CDR1 DFQATT, CDR2 SNEGSKA (reference sequence). This CDR3 has 15 residues. The CDR3 loop reads CSARDRQLQVDTQYF. CDR3 sequence (DNA): TGCAGTGCTAGAGATAGACAGCTACAGGTAGATACGCAGTATTTT.

V and J are TRBV6-5 and TRBJ2-7; perhaps D is TRBD1 or TRBD2 (5 bases each). Germline CDR1 is MNHEY and CDR2 is SVGAGI. This CDR3 has 13 residues. The V end was cut by 0 bases, the J end by 4 bases, with 7 bases between. The CDR3 coding sequence is TGTGCCAGCAGTTACTCGTGGGGGTACGAGCAGTACTTC. Encoded protein: CASSYSWGYEQYF.

The rearrangement links TRBV2 to TRBJ2-5; the match to TRBD2 covers 14 bases. The J call may not be correct, given that the DNA end is closer to TRBJ2-1. This CDR3 has 15 amino acids. Per germline, CDR1 SNHLY and CDR2 FYNNEI. The CDR3 loop reads CASRGTSGSIDEQFF. Here the CDR3 DNA reads TGTGCCAGCAGGGGGACTAGCGGGAGTATCGATGAGCAGTTCTTC.

V gene TRBV7-9 combines with J gene TRBJ2-3; no definite D call. This CDR3 has 12 residues. The ends were cut back, 3 bases at V and 3 bases at J, with 4 bases in the middle. Germline CDR1 is SEHNR and CDR2 is FQNEAQ (reference sequence). In DNA, the CDR3 is TGTGCCAGCAGCTTCTTTACAGATACGCAGTATTTT. Its protein product is CASSFFTDTQYF.

V gene TRBV21-1 combines with J gene TRBJ2-5; the table assigns TRBD2, which was not confirmed against the DNA. TRBV21-1 is a listed pseudogene. This CDR3 spans 15 amino acids. The CDR3 region has the DNA TGTGCCAGCAGCAAAGAAGGGACTCCATTCCCCGGACATTACTTC. This gives the protein CASSKEGTPFPGHYF.